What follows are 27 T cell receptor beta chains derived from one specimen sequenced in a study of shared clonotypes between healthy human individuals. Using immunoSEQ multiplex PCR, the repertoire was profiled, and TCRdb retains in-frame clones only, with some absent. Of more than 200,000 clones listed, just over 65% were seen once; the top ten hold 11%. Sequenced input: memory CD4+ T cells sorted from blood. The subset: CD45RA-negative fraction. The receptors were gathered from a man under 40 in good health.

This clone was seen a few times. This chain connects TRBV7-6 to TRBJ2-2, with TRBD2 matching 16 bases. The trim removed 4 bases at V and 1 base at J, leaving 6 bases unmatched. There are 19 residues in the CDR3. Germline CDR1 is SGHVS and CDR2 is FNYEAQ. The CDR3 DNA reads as TGTGCCAGCAGCTCCCACGGGACTAGCGGGAGGGTGAACACCGGGGAGCTGTTTTTT. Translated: CASSSHGTSGRVNTGELFF.

CDR3 sequence reads: CASSPGPRVTDTQYF. The CDR3 bases are TGTGCCAGCAGCCCCGGGCCGAGAGTCACAGATACGCAGTATTTT. The chain couples TRBV5-4 to TRBJ2-3; D call uncertain. CDR3 length: 15 amino acids. The V gene lost 4 bases and the J gene lost 2 bases, with 14 bases spanning the gap. Looked up from germline, CDR1 is SGHNT and CDR2 is YYREEE (reference sequence).

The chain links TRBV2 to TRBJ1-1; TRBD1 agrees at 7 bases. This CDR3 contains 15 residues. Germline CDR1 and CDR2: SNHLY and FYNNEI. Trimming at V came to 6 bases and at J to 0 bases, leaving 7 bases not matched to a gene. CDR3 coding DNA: TGTGCCAGCAGCCGGGACAGCACGATGAACACTGAAGCTTTCTTT. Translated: CASSRDSTMNTEAFF. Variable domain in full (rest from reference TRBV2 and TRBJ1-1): EPEVTQTPSHQVTQMGQEVILRCVPISNHLYFYWYRQILGQKVEFLVSFYNNEISEKSEIFDDQFSVERPDGSNFTLKIRSTKLEDSAMYFCASSRDSTMNTEAFFGQGTRLTVV.

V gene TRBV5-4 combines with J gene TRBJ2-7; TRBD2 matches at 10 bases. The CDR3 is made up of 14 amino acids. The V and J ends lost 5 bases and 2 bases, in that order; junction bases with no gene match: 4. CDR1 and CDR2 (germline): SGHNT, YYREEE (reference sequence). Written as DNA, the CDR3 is TGTGCCAGCAGGAAGCGGGAGGGCACCTACGAGCAGTACTTC. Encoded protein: CASRKREGTYEQYF.

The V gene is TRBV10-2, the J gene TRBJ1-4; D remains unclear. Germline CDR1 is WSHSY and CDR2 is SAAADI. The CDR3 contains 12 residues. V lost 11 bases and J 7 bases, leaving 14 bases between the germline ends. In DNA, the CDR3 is TGCGCCTCCTTGGAAGGTGGTGAAAAACTGTTTTTT. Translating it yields CASLEGGEKLFF.

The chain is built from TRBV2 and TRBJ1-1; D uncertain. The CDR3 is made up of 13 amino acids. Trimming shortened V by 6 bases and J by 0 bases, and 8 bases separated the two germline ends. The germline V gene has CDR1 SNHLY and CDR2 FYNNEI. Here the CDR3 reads CASRQNMNTEAFF. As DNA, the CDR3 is TGTGCCAGCAGACAGAACATGAACACTGAAGCTTTCTTT.

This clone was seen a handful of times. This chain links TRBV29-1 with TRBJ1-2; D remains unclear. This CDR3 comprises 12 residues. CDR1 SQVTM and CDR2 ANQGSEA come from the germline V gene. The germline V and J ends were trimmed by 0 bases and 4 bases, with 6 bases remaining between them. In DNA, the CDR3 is TGCAGCGTTGAAGAGCAAGTCTATGGCTACACCTTC. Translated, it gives CSVEEQVYGYTF.

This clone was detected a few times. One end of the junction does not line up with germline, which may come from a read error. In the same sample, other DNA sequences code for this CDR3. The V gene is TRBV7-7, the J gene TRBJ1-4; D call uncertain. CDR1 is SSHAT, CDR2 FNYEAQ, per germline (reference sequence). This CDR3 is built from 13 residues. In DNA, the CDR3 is TGTGCTAGCAGCTTAGACCGGGATGAAAAACTGTTTTTT. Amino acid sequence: CASSLDRDEKLFF.

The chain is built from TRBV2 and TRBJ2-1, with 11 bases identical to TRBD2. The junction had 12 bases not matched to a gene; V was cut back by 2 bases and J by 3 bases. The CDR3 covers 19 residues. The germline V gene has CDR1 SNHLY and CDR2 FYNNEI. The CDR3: CASSELAGGPGRDYNEQFF. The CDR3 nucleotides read TGTGCCAGCAGTGAACTAGCGGGAGGCCCTGGAAGAGACTACAATGAGCAGTTCTTC.

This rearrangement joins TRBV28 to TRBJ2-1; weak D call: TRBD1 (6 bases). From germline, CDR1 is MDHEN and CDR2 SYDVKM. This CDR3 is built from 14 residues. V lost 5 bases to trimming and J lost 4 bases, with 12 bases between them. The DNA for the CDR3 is TGTGCCAGCAGTGAGACAGGCGCATACAATGAGCAGTTCTTC. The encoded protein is CASSETGAYNEQFF.

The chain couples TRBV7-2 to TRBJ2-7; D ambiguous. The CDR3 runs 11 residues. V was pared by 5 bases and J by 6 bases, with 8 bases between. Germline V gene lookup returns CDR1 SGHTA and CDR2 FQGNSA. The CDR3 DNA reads TGTGCCAGCAGCCTCGTAGCCGAGCAGTACTTC. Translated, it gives CASSLVAEQYF.

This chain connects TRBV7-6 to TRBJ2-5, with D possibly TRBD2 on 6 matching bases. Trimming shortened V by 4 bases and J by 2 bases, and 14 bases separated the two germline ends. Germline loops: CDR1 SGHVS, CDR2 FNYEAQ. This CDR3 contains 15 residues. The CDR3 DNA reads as TGTGCCAGCAGCTCCCACGGGGAGGAACAAGAGACCCAGTACTTC. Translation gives CASSSHGEEQETQYF.

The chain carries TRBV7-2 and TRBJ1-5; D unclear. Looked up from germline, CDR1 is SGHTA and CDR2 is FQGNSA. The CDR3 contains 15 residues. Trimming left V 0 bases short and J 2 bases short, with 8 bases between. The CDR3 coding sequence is TGTGCCAGCAGCTTAGCCGCTGATCGCAATCAGCCCCAGCATTTT. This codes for CASSLAADRNQPQHF.

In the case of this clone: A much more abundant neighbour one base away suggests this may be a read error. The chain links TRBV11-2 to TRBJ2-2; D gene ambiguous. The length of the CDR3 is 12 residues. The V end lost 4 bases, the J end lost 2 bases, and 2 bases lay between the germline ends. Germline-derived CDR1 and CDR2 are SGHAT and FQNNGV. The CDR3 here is CASSYNTGELFF. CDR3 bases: TGTGCCAGCAGCTATAACACCGGGGAGCTGTTTTTT.

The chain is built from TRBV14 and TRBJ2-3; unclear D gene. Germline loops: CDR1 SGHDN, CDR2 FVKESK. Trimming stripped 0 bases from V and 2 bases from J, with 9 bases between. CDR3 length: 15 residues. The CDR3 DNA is TGTGCCAGCAGCCAAGATTTCACAGCCACAGATACGCAGTATTTT. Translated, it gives CASSQDFTATDTQYF.

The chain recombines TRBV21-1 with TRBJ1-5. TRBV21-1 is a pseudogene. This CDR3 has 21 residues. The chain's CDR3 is CASSKIPAGGAWGFCNQPQHF. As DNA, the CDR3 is TGTGCCAGCAGCAAAATCCCGGCGGGGGGCGCTTGGGGCTTTTGCAATCAGCCCCAGCATTTT.

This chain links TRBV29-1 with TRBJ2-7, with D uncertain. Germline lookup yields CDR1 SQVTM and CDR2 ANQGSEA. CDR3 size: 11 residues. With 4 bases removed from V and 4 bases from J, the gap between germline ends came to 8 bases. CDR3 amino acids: CSVALGYEQYF. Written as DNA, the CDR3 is TGCAGCGTTGCCCTCGGATACGAGCAGTACTTC.

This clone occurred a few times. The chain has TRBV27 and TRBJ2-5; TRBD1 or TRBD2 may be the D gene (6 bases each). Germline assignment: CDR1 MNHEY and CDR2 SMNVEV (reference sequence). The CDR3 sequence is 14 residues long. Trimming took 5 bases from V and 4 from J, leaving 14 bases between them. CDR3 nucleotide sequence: TGTGCCAGCAGTGCGGGCCGGGGGCGAGAGACCCAGTACTTC. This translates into CASSAGRGRETQYF.

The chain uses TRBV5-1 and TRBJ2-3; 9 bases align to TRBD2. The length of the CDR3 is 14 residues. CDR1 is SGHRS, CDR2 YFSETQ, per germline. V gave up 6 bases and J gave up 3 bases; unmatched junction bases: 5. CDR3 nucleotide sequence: TGCGCCAGCACCCTAGCGGGACGGACAGATACGCAGTATTTT. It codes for CASTLAGRTDTQYF.

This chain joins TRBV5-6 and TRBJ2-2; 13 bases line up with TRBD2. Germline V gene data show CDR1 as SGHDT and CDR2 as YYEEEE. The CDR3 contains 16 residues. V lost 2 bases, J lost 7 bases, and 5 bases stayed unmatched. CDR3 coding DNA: TGTGCCAGCAGCTTAGGACTAGCGGGAGTCGGCGGGGAGCTGTTTTTT. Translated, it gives CASSLGLAGVGGELFF.

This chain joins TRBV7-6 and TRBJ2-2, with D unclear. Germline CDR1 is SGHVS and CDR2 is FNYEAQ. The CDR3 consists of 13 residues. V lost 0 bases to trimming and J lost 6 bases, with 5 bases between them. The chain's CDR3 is CASSLALAGELFF. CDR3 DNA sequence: TGTGCCAGCAGCTTAGCCCTTGCCGGGGAGCTGTTTTTT.

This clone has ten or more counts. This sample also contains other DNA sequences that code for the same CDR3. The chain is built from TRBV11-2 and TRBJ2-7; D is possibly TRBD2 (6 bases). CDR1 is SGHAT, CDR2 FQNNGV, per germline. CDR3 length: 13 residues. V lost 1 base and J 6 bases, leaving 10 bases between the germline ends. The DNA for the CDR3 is TGTGCCAGCAGCTTAGCGGGGGTTGGCGAGCAGTACTTC. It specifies CASSLAGVGEQYF.

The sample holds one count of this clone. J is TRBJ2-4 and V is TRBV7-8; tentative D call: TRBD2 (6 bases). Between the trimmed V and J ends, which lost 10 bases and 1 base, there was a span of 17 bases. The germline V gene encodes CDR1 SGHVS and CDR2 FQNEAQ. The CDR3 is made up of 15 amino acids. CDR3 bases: TGTGCCACCTCGGGGGAGGTCGGGGCCAAAAACATTCAGTACTTC. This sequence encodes CATSGEVGAKNIQYF.

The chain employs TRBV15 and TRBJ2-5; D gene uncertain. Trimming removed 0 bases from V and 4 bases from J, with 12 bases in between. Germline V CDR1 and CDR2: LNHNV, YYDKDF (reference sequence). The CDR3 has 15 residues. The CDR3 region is CATSRDRRVSETQYF. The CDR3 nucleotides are TGTGCCACCAGCAGAGATCGTAGGGTGTCAGAGACCCAGTACTTC.

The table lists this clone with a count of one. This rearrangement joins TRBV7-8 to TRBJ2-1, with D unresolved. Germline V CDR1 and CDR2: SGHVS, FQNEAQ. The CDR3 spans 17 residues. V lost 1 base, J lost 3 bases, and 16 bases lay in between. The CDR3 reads CASSLVKGFRVYNEQFF. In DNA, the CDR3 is TGTGCCAGCAGCTTAGTTAAAGGCTTTCGTGTCTACAATGAGCAGTTCTTC. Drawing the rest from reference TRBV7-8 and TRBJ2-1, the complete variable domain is GAGVSQSPRYKVAKRGQDVALRCDPISGHVSLFWYQQALGQGPEFLTYFQNEAQLDKSGLPSDRFFAERPEGSVSTLKIQRTQQEDSAVYLCASSLVKGFRVYNEQFFGPGTRLTVL.

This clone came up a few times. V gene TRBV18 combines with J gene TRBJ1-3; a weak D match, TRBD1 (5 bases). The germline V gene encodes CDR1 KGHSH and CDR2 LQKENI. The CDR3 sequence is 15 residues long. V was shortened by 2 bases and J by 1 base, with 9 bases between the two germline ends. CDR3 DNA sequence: TGTGCCAGCTCACCAACAGGACAATCTGGAAACACCATATATTTT. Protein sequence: CASSPTGQSGNTIYF.

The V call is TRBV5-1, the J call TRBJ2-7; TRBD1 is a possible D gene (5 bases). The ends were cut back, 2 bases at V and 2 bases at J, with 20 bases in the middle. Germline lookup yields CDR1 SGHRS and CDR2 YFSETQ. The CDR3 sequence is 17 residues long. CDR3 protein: CASSFDRAGRGTYEQYF. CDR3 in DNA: TGCGCCAGCAGCTTTGACCGCGCAGGTAGGGGAACCTACGAGCAGTACTTC. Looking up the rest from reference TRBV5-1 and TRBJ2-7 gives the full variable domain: KAGVTQTPRYLIKTRGQQVTLSCSPISGHRSVSWYQQTPGQGLQFLFEYFSETQRNKGNFPGRFSGRQFSNSRSEMNVSTLELGDSALYLCASSFDRAGRGTYEQYFGPGTRLTVT.